The 2 T cell receptor beta chains in this list originate from one sample, sequenced in a study of CD8 T cells in Susac syndrome. Random hexamers were used to reverse transcribe an amount of about 0.45 to 1 ug RNA. A single record per CDR3 protein comes from TCRdb applying MiXCR to the immunoSEQ multiplex PCR reads. The table shows about 240,000 distinct CDR3 sequences, with 90% to 96% occurring only once. Material for sequencing was CD4+ T cells from PBMCs. These receptors all come from a human donor with Susac syndrome.

The rearrangement joins TRBV20-1 to TRBJ1-1, with D perhaps matching TRBD1 (6 bases). Per germline, CDR1 DFQATT and CDR2 SNEGSKA (reference sequence). V was clipped by 6 bases and J by 10 bases, with 12 bases between them. The CDR3 extends over 10 amino acids. The CDR3 DNA reads as TGCAGTGCGCCTGGGGGCACAGCTTTCTTT. It encodes CSAPGGTAFF.

This clonotype was seen only once. The V gene is TRBV20-1, the J gene TRBJ1-1, with D possibly matching TRBD1 (6 bases). From germline, CDR1 is DFQATT and CDR2 SNEGSKA (reference sequence). V lost 0 bases and J lost 1, with 9 bases in between. CDR3 length: 14 residues. CDR3 region: CSARDPGANTEAFF. The DNA for the CDR3 is TGCAGTGCTAGAGATCCGGGGGCGAACACTGAAGCTTTCTTT.